Listed below are T cell receptor beta chains from one sample, sequenced in a study of HIV-infected patients and healthy controls. TCRdb reanalysed the 5' RACE reads using MiXCR and keeps one entry per CDR3 protein. The repertoire includes about 5,000 distinct CDR3 sequences, approximately 20% of them detected once, and 25% to 30% sits in the top ten. Sample: blood, taken during antiretroviral therapy. Receptors originate from an adult with HIV infection. Each CDR3 is given with its conserved first and last residue. Fields, in order: V gene, CDR3 length, J gene, D gene, clone size, CDR3 protein, CDR3 DNA. The D gene is left open where the match is weak. Size is omitted from some rows. Given values are once, few, many or a class for expanded clones.

v_call: TRBV9; cdr3_length: 16; j_call: TRBJ2-1; d_call: .; clone_size: many; cdr3_aa: CASSLETSPLANEQFF; cdr3_nt: TGTGCCAGCAGCCTCGAGACCTCCCCCCTGGCCAATGAGCAGTTCTTC
v_call: TRBV12-3/TRBV12-4; cdr3_length: 14; j_call: TRBJ1-5; d_call: .; clone_size: medium-sized; cdr3_aa: CASSFRVPNQPQHF; cdr3_nt: TGTGCCAGCAGTTTCCGGGTCCCCAATCAGCCCCAGCATTTT
v_call: TRBV5-4; cdr3_length: 14; j_call: TRBJ1-2; d_call: .; clone_size: medium-sized; cdr3_aa: CASRPPTILYGYTF; cdr3_nt: TGTGCCAGCAGACCTCCCACAATCCTTTATGGCTACACCTTC
v_call: TRBV11-2; cdr3_length: 15; j_call: TRBJ2-3; d_call: TRBD2; clone_size: few; cdr3_aa: CASSWTSGGTDTQYF; cdr3_nt: TGTGCCAGCAGCTGGACTAGCGGGGGCACAGATACGCAGTATTTT
v_call: TRBV5-1; cdr3_length: 15; j_call: TRBJ1-5; d_call: TRBD1; clone_size: medium-sized; cdr3_aa: CASSWTGGKDQPQHF; cdr3_nt: TGCGCCAGCAGCTGGACAGGGGGTAAGGATCAGCCCCAGCATTTT
v_call: TRBV6-1; cdr3_length: 12; j_call: TRBJ2-7; d_call: .; clone_size: many; cdr3_aa: CASSPRSYEQYF; cdr3_nt: TGTGCCAGCTCGCCTAGGTCCTACGAGCAGTACTTC
v_call: TRBV11-2; cdr3_length: 14; j_call: TRBJ1-1; d_call: .; clone_size: many; cdr3_aa: CASSLEGMNTEAFF; cdr3_nt: TGTGCCAGCAGCTTAGAGGGCATGAACACTGAAGCTTTCTTT
v_call: TRBV4-2; cdr3_length: 15; j_call: TRBJ1-2; d_call: .; clone_size: medium-sized; cdr3_aa: CASTTADGSNYGYTF; cdr3_nt: TGTGCCAGCACTACCGCAGACGGGTCTAACTATGGCTACACCTTC
v_call: TRBV25-1; cdr3_length: 16; j_call: TRBJ1-2; d_call: .; clone_size: medium-sized; cdr3_aa: CASSDWGAKGRYGYTF; cdr3_nt: TGTGCCAGCAGTGATTGGGGGGCAAAGGGTCGGTATGGCTACACCTTC
v_call: TRBV6-5; cdr3_length: 16; j_call: TRBJ2-2; d_call: .; clone_size: medium-sized; cdr3_aa: CASSRTQDGYTGELFF; cdr3_nt: TGTGCCAGCAGCCGCACACAGGACGGTTACACCGGGGAGCTGTTTTTT
v_call: TRBV3-1; cdr3_length: 18; j_call: TRBJ2-2; d_call: .; clone_size: .; cdr3_aa: CASSPAGTHMIRTGELFF; cdr3_nt: TGTGCCAGCAGCCCCGCCGGGACCCACATGATAAGAACCGGGGAGCTGTTTTTT
v_call: TRBV5-5; cdr3_length: 15; j_call: TRBJ2-3; d_call: .; clone_size: .; cdr3_aa: CASRLVATPTDTQYF; cdr3_nt: TGTGCCAGCAGATTGGTAGCAACTCCCACCGATACGCAGTATTTT
v_call: TRBV20-1; cdr3_length: 19; j_call: TRBJ2-3; d_call: TRBD2; clone_size: medium-sized; cdr3_aa: CSALTPGLAGAAGVDTQYF; cdr3_nt: TGCAGTGCTCTGACGCCGGGACTAGCGGGCGCCGCGGGGGTGGATACGCAGTATTTT
v_call: TRBV7-9; cdr3_length: 13; j_call: TRBJ1-1; d_call: .; clone_size: large; cdr3_aa: CASSFQGGGEAFF; cdr3_nt: TGTGCCAGCAGCTTCCAGGGTGGCGGTGAAGCTTTCTTT
v_call: TRBV7-6; cdr3_length: 15; j_call: TRBJ1-1; d_call: .; clone_size: many; cdr3_aa: CASSLVGQMNTEAFF; cdr3_nt: TGTGCCAGCAGCTTAGTTGGGCAGATGAACACTGAAGCTTTCTTT
v_call: TRBV18; cdr3_length: 16; j_call: TRBJ1-2; d_call: TRBD1; clone_size: medium-sized; cdr3_aa: CASSPPGTGSLYGYTF; cdr3_nt: TGTGCCAGCTCACCGCCCGGGACAGGAAGCCTCTATGGCTACACCTTC
v_call: TRBV29-1; cdr3_length: 13; j_call: TRBJ1-2; d_call: .; clone_size: once; cdr3_aa: CSIESGKTAGYTF; cdr3_nt: TGCAGCATTGAATCCGGGAAGACGGCGGGATACACCTTC
v_call: TRBV6-2/TRBV6-3; cdr3_length: 16; j_call: TRBJ2-1; d_call: TRBD1; clone_size: medium-sized; cdr3_aa: CASLQGPGRGLFEQFF; cdr3_nt: TGTGCCAGCCTCCAGGGGCCGGGCAGGGGGCTCTTTGAGCAGTTCTTC
v_call: TRBV19; cdr3_length: 15; j_call: TRBJ2-1; d_call: TRBD2; clone_size: many; cdr3_aa: CASKLAGGGYNEQFF; cdr3_nt: TGTGCCAGTAAACTAGCGGGGGGCGGTTACAATGAGCAGTTCTTC
v_call: TRBV18; cdr3_length: 14; j_call: TRBJ1-5; d_call: .; clone_size: few; cdr3_aa: CASSRVGDNQPQHF; cdr3_nt: TGTGCCAGCTCACGGGTCGGGGACAATCAGCCCCAGCATTTT
v_call: TRBV12-3/TRBV12-4; cdr3_length: 14; j_call: TRBJ2-2; d_call: .; clone_size: many; cdr3_aa: CASSNRDIAGELFF; cdr3_nt: TGTGCCAGCAGTAACCGGGACATTGCCGGGGAGCTGTTTTTT
v_call: TRBV12-3/TRBV12-4; cdr3_length: 15; j_call: TRBJ1-1; d_call: .; clone_size: medium-sized; cdr3_aa: CASSFRLAGNTEAFF; cdr3_nt: TGTGCCAGCAGTTTTCGGCTTGCGGGGAACACTGAAGCTTTCTTT
v_call: TRBV4-1; cdr3_length: 17; j_call: TRBJ2-6; d_call: .; clone_size: few; cdr3_aa: CASSQATWGAGANVLTF; cdr3_nt: TGCGCCAGCAGCCAAGCAACTTGGGGCGCTGGGGCCAACGTCCTGACTTTC
v_call: TRBV12-3/TRBV12-4; cdr3_length: 15; j_call: TRBJ2-5; d_call: TRBD2; clone_size: .; cdr3_aa: CASSPVVGAGETQYF; cdr3_nt: TGTGCCAGCAGCCCTGTGGTAGGAGCGGGGGAGACCCAGTACTTC
v_call: TRBV7-8; cdr3_length: 13; j_call: TRBJ1-6; d_call: .; clone_size: medium-sized; cdr3_aa: CAGGGPYNSPLHF; cdr3_nt: TGTGCCGGGGGGGGCCCCTATAATTCACCCCTCCACTTT
v_call: TRBV20-1; cdr3_length: 15; j_call: TRBJ2-7; d_call: .; clone_size: many; cdr3_aa: CSARETGSYSYEQYF; cdr3_nt: TGCAGTGCTAGGGAGACAGGCAGCTACTCCTACGAGCAGTACTTC
v_call: TRBV3-1; cdr3_length: 15; j_call: TRBJ2-3; d_call: .; clone_size: medium-sized; cdr3_aa: CASRVIAAEPDTQYF; cdr3_nt: TGTGCCAGCAGAGTAATAGCGGCTGAGCCGGATACGCAGTATTTT
v_call: TRBV7-9; cdr3_length: 15; j_call: TRBJ1-1; d_call: .; clone_size: medium-sized; cdr3_aa: CASSLDLGENTEAFF; cdr3_nt: TGTGCCAGCAGCTTAGATTTGGGAGAGAACACTGAAGCTTTCTTT
v_call: TRBV15; cdr3_length: 16; j_call: TRBJ1-3; d_call: .; clone_size: .; cdr3_aa: CATSRDSAFSGNTIYF; cdr3_nt: TGTGCCACCAGCAGAGATTCCGCGTTCTCTGGAAACACCATATATTTT
v_call: TRBV4-1; cdr3_length: 13; j_call: TRBJ1-5; d_call: .; clone_size: medium-sized; cdr3_aa: CASSQGGNQPQHF; cdr3_nt: TGCGCCAGCAGCCAAGGGGGAAATCAGCCCCAGCATTTT
v_call: TRBV2; cdr3_length: 15; j_call: TRBJ2-2; d_call: TRBD2; clone_size: .; cdr3_aa: CASKGIGGGTGELFF; cdr3_nt: TGTGCCAGCAAGGGGATCGGCGGGGGGACCGGGGAGCTGTTTTTT
v_call: TRBV19; cdr3_length: 11; j_call: TRBJ2-7; d_call: .; clone_size: few; cdr3_aa: CASTGGYEQYF; cdr3_nt: TGTGCCAGCACTGGGGGCTACGAGCAGTACTTC
v_call: TRBV27; cdr3_length: 15; j_call: TRBJ2-1; d_call: TRBD1; clone_size: many; cdr3_aa: CASSSTGNYYNEQFF; cdr3_nt: TGTGCCAGCAGTTCGACAGGGAACTATTACAATGAGCAGTTCTTC
v_call: TRBV7-3; cdr3_length: 15; j_call: TRBJ2-1; d_call: .; clone_size: medium-sized; cdr3_aa: CASSLTGGSYNEQFF; cdr3_nt: TGTGCCAGCAGCTTAACGGGGGGTTCCTACAATGAGCAGTTCTTC
v_call: TRBV29-1; cdr3_length: 13; j_call: TRBJ2-1; d_call: .; clone_size: medium-sized; cdr3_aa: CSVEDPSKNEQFF; cdr3_nt: TGCAGCGTTGAAGATCCCTCAAAGAATGAGCAGTTCTTC
v_call: TRBV7-8; cdr3_length: 14; j_call: TRBJ1-4; d_call: .; clone_size: .; cdr3_aa: CASSPLGGPEKLFF; cdr3_nt: TGTGCCAGCAGCCCTTTGGGGGGTCCGGAAAAACTGTTTTTT
v_call: TRBV10-3; cdr3_length: 19; j_call: TRBJ1-1; d_call: TRBD1; clone_size: medium-sized; cdr3_aa: CAISETRTGIVSSGTEAFF; cdr3_nt: TGTGCCATCAGTGAGACGAGGACAGGGATCGTTTCATCGGGCACTGAAGCTTTCTTT
v_call: TRBV11-3; cdr3_length: 12; j_call: TRBJ2-7; d_call: .; clone_size: many; cdr3_aa: CASSLGTFEQYF; cdr3_nt: TGTGCCAGCAGCTTGGGGACCTTCGAGCAGTACTTC
v_call: TRBV6-2/TRBV6-3; cdr3_length: 16; j_call: TRBJ1-5; d_call: .; clone_size: .; cdr3_aa: CASSYMGSSGNHPQHF; cdr3_nt: TGTGCCAGCAGTTACATGGGATCGTCGGGGAATCATCCCCAGCATTTT
v_call: TRBV19; cdr3_length: 13; j_call: TRBJ2-2; d_call: TRBD1; clone_size: many; cdr3_aa: CAAQGAWTGELFF; cdr3_nt: TGTGCCGCACAGGGGGCTTGGACCGGGGAGCTGTTTTTT
v_call: TRBV12-3/TRBV12-4; cdr3_length: 12; j_call: TRBJ2-1; d_call: .; clone_size: medium-sized; cdr3_aa: CASGSKRVGQFF; cdr3_nt: TGTGCCAGCGGCTCCAAACGGGTTGGGCAGTTCTTC
v_call: TRBV6-5; cdr3_length: 15; j_call: TRBJ2-5; d_call: .; clone_size: many; cdr3_aa: CASSLGHSVGETQYF; cdr3_nt: TGTGCCAGCAGTCTCGGACACAGCGTTGGAGAGACCCAGTACTTC
v_call: TRBV13; cdr3_length: 17; j_call: TRBJ2-6; d_call: TRBD1; clone_size: many; cdr3_aa: CASSDRVTSSGANVLTF; cdr3_nt: TGTGCCAGCAGCGACAGGGTTACAAGCTCTGGGGCCAACGTCCTGACTTTC
v_call: TRBV12-3/TRBV12-4; cdr3_length: 15; j_call: TRBJ1-2; d_call: .; clone_size: many; cdr3_aa: CASSFGGGRGYGYTF; cdr3_nt: TGTGCCAGCAGTTTCGGTGGGGGGAGAGGCTATGGCTACACCTTC